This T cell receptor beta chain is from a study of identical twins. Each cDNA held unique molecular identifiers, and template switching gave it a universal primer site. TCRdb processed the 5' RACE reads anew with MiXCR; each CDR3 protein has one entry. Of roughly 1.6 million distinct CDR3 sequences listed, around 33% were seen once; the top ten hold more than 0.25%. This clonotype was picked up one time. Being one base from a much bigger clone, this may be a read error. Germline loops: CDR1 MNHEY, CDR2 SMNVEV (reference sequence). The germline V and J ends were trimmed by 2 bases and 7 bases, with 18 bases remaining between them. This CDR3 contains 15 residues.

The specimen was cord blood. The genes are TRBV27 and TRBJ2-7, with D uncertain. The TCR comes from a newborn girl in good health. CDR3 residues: CASSLLAVNYNEQYF. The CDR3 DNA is TGTGCCAGCAGTTTACTCGCGGTGAACTACAATGAGCAGTACTTC.